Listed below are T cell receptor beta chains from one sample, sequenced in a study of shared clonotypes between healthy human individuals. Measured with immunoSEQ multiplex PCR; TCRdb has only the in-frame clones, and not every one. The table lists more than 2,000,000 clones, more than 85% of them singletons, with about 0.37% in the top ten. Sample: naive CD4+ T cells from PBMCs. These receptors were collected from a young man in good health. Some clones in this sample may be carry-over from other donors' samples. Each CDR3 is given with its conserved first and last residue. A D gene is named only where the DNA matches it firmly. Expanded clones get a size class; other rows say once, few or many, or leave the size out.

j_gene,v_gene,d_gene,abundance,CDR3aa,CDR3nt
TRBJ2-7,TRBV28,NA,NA,CASRSRDPFGQYF,TGTGCCAGCAGGAGCCGGGACCCCTTCGGGCAGTACTTC
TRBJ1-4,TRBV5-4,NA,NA,CASSLGQSATNEKLFF,TGTGCCAGCAGCTTGGGACAATCGGCAACTAATGAAAAACTGTTTTTT
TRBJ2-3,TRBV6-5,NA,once,CASSYSTAAYTDTQYF,TGTGCCAGCAGTTACTCGACAGCGGCATACACAGATACGCAGTATTTT
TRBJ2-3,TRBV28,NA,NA,CASSFASAGPDTQYF,TGTGCCAGCAGTTTTGCGTCGGCAGGCCCAGATACGCAGTATTTT
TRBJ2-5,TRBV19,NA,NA,CASSIVAAAGTQYF,TGTGCCAGTAGTATTGTGGCGGCCGCAGGGACCCAGTACTTC
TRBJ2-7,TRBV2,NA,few,CASSPRRFYEQYF,TGTGCCAGCAGCCCCCGACGGTTCTACGAGCAGTACTTC
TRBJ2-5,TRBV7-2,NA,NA,CASSLGAAGGQETQYF,TGTGCCAGCAGCTTAGGGGCGGCAGGAGGCCAAGAGACCCAGTACTTC
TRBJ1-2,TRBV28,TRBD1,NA,CASSGLYRTGFNYGYTF,TGTGCCAGCAGTGGATTATACCGGACAGGGTTTAACTATGGCTACACCTTC
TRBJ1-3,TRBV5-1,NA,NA,CASSPDVGNTIYF,TGCGCCAGCAGCCCCGACGTCGGAAACACCATATATTTT
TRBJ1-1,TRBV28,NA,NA,CASSLSAGLLRGTEAFF,TGTGCCAGCAGTTTATCCGCTGGACTCCTAAGGGGCACTGAAGCTTTCTTT
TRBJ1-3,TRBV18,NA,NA,CASSLDRFGTTIYF,TGTGCCAGCTCACTTGACAGGTTCGGGACCACCATATATTTT
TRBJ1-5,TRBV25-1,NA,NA,CASRRGGADQPQHF,TGTGCCAGCAGGAGGGGAGGGGCCGATCAGCCCCAGCATTTT
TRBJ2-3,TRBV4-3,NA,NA,CASSQEGQRTDTQYF,TGCGCCAGCAGCCAAGAGGGACAACGAACAGATACGCAGTATTTT
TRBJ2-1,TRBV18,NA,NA,CASSPKGYNEQFF,TGTGCCAGCTCACCGAAGGGCTACAATGAGCAGTTCTTC